Listed below are T cell receptor beta chains from one sample, sequenced in a study of cytomegalovirus exposure and HLA in healthy donors. Method: immunoSEQ multiplex PCR; TCRdb's copy keeps in-frame clones and lacks some. The sample holds more than 110,000 clones, around 90% seen once. Sequencing used PBMCs. The receptors were sampled from a woman younger than 35 in good health and CMV-seropositive. CDR3s include the opening cysteine and the closing phenylalanine or tryptophan. A D gene is named only where the DNA matches it firmly. Some rows have no size entry. The others give once, few or many, or a class for an expanded clone.

>TRBV30|TRBJ1-5|NA|few
CAWSVHGSNQPQHF
TGTGCCTGGAGTGTACACGGGAGCAATCAGCCCCAGCATTTT
>TRBV6-1|TRBJ2-7|TRBD2|NA
CASSGLAGDFEQYF
TGTGCCAGCAGCGGACTAGCGGGAGACTTCGAGCAGTACTTC
>TRBV5-8|TRBJ2-7|NA|NA
CASSFRDIYSYEQYF
TGTGCCAGCAGCTTCCGGGACATATACTCCTACGAGCAGTACTTC
>TRBV4-1|TRBJ2-1|TRBD2|NA
CASSQPLAGGRYEQFF
TGCGCCAGCAGCCAGCCACTAGCGGGGGGAAGGTATGAGCAGTTCTTC
>TRBV10-2|TRBJ2-3|NA|NA
CASRARQSTDTQYF
TGCGCCAGCAGGGCTCGACAGAGCACAGATACGCAGTATTTT
>TRBV5-6|TRBJ1-1|TRBD1|NA
CASSLGAGDRDAIEAFF
TGTGCCAGCAGCTTGGGGGCCGGGGACAGGGACGCAATTGAAGCTTTCTTT
>TRBV5-4|TRBJ2-2|NA|NA
CASSPMNTGELFF
TGTGCCAGCAGCCCTATGAACACCGGGGAGCTGTTTTTT
>TRBV4-3|TRBJ1-2|NA|NA
CASSQEGSKGVGYTF
TGCGCCAGCAGCCAAGAAGGGTCGAAGGGGGTGGGCTACACCTTC
>TRBV6-5|TRBJ1-2|TRBD1|NA
CASRLSGGATGYTF
TGTGCCAGCAGACTTTCAGGGGGCGCGACTGGCTACACCTTC
>TRBV27|TRBJ1-4|TRBD1|NA
CASSDRVLNEKLFF
TGTGCCAGCAGCGACAGGGTGCTAAATGAAAAACTGTTTTTT